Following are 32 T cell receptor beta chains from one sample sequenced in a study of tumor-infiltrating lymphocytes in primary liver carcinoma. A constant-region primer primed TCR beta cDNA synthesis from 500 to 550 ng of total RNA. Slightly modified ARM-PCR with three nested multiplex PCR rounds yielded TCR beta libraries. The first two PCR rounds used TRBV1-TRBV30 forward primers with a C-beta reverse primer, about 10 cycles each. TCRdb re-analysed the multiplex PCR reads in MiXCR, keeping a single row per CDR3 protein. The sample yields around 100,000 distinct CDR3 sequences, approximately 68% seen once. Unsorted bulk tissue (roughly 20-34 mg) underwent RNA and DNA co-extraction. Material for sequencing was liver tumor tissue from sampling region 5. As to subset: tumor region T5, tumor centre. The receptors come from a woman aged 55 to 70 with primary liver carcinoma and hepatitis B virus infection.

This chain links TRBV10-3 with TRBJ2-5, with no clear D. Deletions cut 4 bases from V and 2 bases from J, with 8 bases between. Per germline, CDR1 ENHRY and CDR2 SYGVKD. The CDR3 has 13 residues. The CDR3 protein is CAISVGQQETQYF. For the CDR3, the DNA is TGTGCCATCAGTGTAGGGCAGCAAGAGACCCAGTACTTC.

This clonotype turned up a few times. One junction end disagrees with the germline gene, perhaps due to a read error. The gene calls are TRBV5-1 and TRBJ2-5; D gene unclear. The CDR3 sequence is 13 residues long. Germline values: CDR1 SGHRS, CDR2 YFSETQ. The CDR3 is CASNLGYQETQYF. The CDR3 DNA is TGCGCCAGCAACTTGGGCTACCAAGAGACCCAGTACTTC.

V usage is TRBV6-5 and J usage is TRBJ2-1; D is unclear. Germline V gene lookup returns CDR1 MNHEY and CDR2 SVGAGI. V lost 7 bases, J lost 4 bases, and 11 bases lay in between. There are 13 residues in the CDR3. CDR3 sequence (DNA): TGTGCCAGCAACCGAAGCGCGTACAATGAGCAGTTCTTC. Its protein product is CASNRSAYNEQFF.

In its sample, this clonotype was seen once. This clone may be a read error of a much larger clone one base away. Here the CDR3 DNA reads TGTGCCAGCAGTTTTCATAGTGGGGGTTCACCCCTCCACTTT. It specifies CASSFHSGGSPLHF. The chain recombines TRBV28 with TRBJ1-6, with D possibly being TRBD1 (5 bases). V dropped 3 bases and J dropped 9 bases, with 12 bases sitting between them. CDR3 length: 14 amino acids. Germline V gene lookup returns CDR1 MDHEN and CDR2 SYDVKM.

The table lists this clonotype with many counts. The CDR3, as DNA: TGCAGCGTTGGCGACAGGCCCTACGAGCAGTACTTC. Amino acids: CSVGDRPYEQYF. V gene TRBV29-1 combines with J gene TRBJ2-7, with a weak D call TRBD1 (6 bases). From germline, CDR1 is SQVTM and CDR2 ANQGSEA. V shed 4 bases and J shed 2 bases, with 9 bases lying between them. This CDR3 contains 12 residues.

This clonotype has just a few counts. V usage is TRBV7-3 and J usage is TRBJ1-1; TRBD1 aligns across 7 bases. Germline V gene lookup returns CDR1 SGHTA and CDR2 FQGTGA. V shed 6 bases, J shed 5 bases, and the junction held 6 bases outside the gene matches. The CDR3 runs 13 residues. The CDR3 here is CASSKDRVTEAFF. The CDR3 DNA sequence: TGTGCCAGCAGTAAAGACAGGGTTACTGAAGCTTTCTTT.

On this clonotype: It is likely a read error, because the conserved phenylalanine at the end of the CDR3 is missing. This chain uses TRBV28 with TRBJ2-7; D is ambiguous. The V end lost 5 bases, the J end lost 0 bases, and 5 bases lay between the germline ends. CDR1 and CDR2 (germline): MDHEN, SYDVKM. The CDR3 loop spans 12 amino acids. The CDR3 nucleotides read TGTGCCAGCAGTAAGGGCTCCTACGAGCAGTACCTA. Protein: CASSKGSYEQYL.

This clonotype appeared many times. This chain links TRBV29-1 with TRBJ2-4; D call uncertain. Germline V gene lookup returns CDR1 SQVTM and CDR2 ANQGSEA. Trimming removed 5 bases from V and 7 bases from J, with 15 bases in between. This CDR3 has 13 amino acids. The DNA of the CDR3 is TGCAGCGTTAAAGCCCCCGGCGATAACATTCAGTACTTC. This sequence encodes CSVKAPGDNIQYF.

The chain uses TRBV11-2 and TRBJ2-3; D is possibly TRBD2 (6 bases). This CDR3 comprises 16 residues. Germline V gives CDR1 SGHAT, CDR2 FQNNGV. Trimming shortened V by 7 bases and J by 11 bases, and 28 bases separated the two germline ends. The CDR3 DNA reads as TGTGCCAGCATCGACAATGGGCGGAGGGATACAGGTATGCAGTATTTT. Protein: CASIDNGRRDTGMQYF.

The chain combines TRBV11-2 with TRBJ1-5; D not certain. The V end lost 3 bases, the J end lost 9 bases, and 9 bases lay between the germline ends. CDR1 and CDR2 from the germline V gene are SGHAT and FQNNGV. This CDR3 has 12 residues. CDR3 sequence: CASSFAELPQHF. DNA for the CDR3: TGTGCCAGCAGCTTCGCCGAGTTGCCCCAGCATTTT.

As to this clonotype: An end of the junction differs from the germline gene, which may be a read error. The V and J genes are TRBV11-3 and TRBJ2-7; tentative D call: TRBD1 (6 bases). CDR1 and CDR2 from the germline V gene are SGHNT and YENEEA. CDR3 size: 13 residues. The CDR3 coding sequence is TGCACCAGCGGACAAGGGACATCGTCCGAGCAGTACTTC. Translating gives CTSGQGTSSEQYF.

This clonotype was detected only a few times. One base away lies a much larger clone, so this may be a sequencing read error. CDR3 sequence reads: CVSSSGQNTGELFF. The CDR3 DNA reads TGTGTCAGCAGTTCAGGACAGAACACCGGGGAGCTGTTTTTT. V and J are TRBV6-6 and TRBJ2-2; possible D gene TRBD1, 5 bases. CDR1 is MNHNY and CDR2 is SVGAGI in the germline V gene (reference sequence). CDR3 length equals 14 residues.

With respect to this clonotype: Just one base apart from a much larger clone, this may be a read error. CDR3 DNA: TGCGCCAGCAGCTTGGTGTCGGGGCGGGAGGAGCAGTCCTTC. It yields the protein CASSLVSGREEQSF. V and J are TRBV5-1 and TRBJ2-1; TRBD2 agrees at 8 bases. Germline assignment: CDR1 SGHRS and CDR2 YFSETQ. The CDR3 contains 14 residues. Full variable domain (rest looked up from reference TRBV5-1 and TRBJ2-1): KAGVTQTPRYLIKTRGQQVTLSCSPISGHRSVSWYQQTPGQGLQFLFEYFSETQRNKGNFPGRFSGRQFSNSRSEMNVSTLELGDSALYLCASSLVSGREEQSFGPGTRLTVL.

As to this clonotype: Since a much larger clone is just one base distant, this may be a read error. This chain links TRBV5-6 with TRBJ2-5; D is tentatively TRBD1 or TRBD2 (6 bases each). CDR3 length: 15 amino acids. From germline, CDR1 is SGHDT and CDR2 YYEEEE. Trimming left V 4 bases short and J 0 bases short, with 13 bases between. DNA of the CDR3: TGTGCCAGCAGCATCGGGGGCGGGAACCAAGAGACCCAGTACTTC. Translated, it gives CASSIGGGNQETQYF.

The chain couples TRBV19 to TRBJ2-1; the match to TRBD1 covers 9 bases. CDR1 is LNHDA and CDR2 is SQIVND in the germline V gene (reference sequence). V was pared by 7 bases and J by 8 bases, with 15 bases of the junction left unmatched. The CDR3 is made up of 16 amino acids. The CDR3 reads CASKQPGQGGFDEQFF. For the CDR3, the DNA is TGTGCCAGTAAACAACCGGGACAGGGTGGTTTCGATGAGCAGTTCTTC.

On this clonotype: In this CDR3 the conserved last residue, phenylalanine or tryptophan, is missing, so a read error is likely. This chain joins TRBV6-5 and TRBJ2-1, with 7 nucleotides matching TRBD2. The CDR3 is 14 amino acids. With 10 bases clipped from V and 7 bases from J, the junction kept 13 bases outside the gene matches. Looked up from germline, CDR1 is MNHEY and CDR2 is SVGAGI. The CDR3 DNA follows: TGTGCCAACAGCATCGAGCGGGGAACGAATGAGCAGTTCCTC. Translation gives CANSIERGTNEQFL.

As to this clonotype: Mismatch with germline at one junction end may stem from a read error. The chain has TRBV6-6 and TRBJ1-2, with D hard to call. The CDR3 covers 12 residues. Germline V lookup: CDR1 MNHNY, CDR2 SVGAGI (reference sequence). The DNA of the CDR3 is TGTGCCAGCAGTTACAGTGATTATGGCTACACATTC. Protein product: CASSYSDYGYTF.

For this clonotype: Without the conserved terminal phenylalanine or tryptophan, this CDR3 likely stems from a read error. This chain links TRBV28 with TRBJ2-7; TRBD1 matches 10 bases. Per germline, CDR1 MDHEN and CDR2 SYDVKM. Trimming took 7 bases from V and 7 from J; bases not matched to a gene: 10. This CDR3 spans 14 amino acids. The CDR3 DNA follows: TGTGCCAGCACCATAGACAGGGGGCGCGGAGAGCAGTACTAC. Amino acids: CASTIDRGRGEQYY.

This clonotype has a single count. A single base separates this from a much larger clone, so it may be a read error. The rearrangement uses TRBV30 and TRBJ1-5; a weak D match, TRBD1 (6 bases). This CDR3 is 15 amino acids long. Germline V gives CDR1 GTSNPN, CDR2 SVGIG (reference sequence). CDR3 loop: CARSRRGLSNQPQHF. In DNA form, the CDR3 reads TGTGCCCGGAGCCGGCGGGGGCTGAGCAATCAGCCCCAGCATTTT.

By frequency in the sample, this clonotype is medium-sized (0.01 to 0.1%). The CDR3 DNA is TGCAGCTCCACGAGGCCCGACAGGGGTGAGACCCAGTACTTC. Amino acids: CSSTRPDRGETQYF. V usage is TRBV29-1 and J usage is TRBJ2-5; 8 positions agree with TRBD1. Germline V gene sequence: CDR1 SQVTM, CDR2 ANQGSEA. V shed 8 bases and J 5 bases; nucleotides not matched to a gene: 13. This CDR3 is 14 amino acids long.

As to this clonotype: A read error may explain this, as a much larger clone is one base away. The CDR3 bases are TGTGCCATCAGTGATGGTGACAATAACAATGAGCAGTTCTTC. Translation gives CAISDGDNNNEQFF. The rearrangement uses TRBV24-1 and TRBJ2-1, with D hard to call. CDR1 and CDR2 (germline): KGHDR, SFDVKD. CDR3 length equals 14 residues.

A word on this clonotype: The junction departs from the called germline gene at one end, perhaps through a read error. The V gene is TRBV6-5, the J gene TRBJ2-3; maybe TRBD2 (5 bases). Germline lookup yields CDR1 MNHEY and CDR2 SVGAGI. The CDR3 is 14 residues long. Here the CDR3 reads CASSPSPRDTTQYF. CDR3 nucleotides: TGTGCTAGCAGTCCTAGCCCTCGTGACACTACGCAGTATTTT.

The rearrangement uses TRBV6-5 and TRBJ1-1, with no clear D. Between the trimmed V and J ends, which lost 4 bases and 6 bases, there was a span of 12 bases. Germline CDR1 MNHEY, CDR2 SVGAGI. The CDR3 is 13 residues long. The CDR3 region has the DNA TGTGCCAGCAGTTTGAAGCCGTTCTCTGAAGCTTTCTTT. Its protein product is CASSLKPFSEAFF.

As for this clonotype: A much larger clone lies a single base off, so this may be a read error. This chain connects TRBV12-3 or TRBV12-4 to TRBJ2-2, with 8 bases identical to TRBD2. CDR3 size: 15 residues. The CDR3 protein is CVSSSSGRGTGELFF. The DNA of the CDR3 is TGTGTCAGCAGTTCGAGCGGGAGAGGCACCGGGGAGCTGTTTTTT.

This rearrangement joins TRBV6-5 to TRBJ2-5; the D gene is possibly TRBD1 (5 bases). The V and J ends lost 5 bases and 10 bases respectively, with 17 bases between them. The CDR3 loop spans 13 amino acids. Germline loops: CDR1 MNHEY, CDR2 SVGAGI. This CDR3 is CASSPPPSGIQYF. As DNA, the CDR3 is TGTGCCAGCAGTCCCCCCCCCTCAGGGATCCAGTACTTC.

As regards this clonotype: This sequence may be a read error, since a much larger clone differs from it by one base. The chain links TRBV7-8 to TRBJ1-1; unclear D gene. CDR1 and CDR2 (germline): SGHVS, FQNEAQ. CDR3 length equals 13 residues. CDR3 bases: TGTACCAGCCAACCCGTAAGAAACACTGAAGCTTTCTTT. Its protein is CTSQPVRNTEAFF.

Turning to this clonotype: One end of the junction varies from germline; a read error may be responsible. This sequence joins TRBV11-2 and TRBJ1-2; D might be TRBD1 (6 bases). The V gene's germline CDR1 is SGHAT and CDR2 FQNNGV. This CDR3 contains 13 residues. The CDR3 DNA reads TGTACCAGCAGCTTGGACAGAAACTATGGCTACACCTTC. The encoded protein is CTSSLDRNYGYTF. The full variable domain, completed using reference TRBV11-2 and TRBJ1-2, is EAGVAQSPRYKIIEKRQSVAFWCNPISGHATLYWYQQILGQGPKLLIQFQNNGVVDDSQLPKDRFSAERLKGVDSTLKIQPAKLEDSAVYLCTSSLDRNYGYTFGSGTRLTVV.

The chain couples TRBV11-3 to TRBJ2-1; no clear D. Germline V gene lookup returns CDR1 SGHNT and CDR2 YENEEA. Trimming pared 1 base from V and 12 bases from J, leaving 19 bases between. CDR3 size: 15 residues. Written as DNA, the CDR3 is TGTGCCAGCAGCTTAGGATCTAGTGGGAAGCTTGGGCAGTTCTTC. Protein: CASSLGSSGKLGQFF.

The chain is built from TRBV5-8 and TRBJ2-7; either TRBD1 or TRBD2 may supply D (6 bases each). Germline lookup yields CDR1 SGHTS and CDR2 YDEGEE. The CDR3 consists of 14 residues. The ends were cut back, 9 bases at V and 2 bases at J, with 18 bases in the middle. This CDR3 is CANTRDGGTYEQYF. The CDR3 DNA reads TGTGCCAACACCCGGGACGGGGGCACCTACGAGCAGTACTTC.

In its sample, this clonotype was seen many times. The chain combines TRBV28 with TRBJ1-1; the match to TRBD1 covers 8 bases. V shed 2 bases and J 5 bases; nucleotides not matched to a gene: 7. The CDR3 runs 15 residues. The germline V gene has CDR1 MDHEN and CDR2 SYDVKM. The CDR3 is CASSLQGAVRTEAFF. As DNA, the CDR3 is TGTGCCAGCAGTTTACAGGGGGCGGTGAGAACTGAAGCTTTCTTT.

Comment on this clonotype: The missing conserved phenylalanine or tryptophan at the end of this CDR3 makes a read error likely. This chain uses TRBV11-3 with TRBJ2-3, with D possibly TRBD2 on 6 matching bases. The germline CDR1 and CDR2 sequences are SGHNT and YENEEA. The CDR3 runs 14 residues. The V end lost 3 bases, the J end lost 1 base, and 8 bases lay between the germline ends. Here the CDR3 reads CASSFGTGTDTQYS. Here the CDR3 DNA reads TGTGCCAGCAGCTTCGGGACTGGCACAGATACGCAGTATTCT.

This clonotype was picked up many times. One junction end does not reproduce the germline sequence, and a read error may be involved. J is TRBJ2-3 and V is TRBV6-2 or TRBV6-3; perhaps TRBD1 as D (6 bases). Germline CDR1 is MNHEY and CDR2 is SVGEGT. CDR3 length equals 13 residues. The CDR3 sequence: CASSRTATNTQYF. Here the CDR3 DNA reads TGTGCCAGCAGCAGGACAGCCACAAATACGCAGTATTTT.